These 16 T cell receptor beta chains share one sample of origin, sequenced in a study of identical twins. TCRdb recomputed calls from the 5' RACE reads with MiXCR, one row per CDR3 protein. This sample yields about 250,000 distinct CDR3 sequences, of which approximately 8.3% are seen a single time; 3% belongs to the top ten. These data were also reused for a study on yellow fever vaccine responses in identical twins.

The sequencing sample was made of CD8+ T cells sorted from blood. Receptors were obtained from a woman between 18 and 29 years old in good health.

DNA of the CDR3: TGCGCCAGCAGCCAAGCCCCGGGAGGGCCCTTTGAGCAGTTCTTC. Its protein product is CASSQAPGGPFEQFF. The chain is built from TRBV4-3 and TRBJ2-1, with 8 bases identical to TRBD2. Germline-derived CDR1 and CDR2 are LGHNA and YSLEER. Unmatched junction bases numbered 8, after V lost 1 base and J lost 9 bases. The CDR3 has 15 residues.

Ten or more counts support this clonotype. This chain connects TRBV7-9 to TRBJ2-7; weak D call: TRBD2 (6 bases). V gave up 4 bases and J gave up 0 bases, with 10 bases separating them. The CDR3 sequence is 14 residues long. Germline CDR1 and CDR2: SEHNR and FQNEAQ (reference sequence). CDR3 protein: CASSSQEGSYEQYF. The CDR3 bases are TGTGCCAGCAGCTCCCAGGAGGGCTCCTACGAGCAGTACTTC.

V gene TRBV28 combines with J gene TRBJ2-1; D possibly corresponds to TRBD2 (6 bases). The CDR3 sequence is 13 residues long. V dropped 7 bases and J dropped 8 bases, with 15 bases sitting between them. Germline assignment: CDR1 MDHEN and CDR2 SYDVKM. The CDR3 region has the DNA TGTGCCAGCACACCTAGCGTAGTCGATGAGCAGTTCTTC. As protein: CASTPSVVDEQFF.

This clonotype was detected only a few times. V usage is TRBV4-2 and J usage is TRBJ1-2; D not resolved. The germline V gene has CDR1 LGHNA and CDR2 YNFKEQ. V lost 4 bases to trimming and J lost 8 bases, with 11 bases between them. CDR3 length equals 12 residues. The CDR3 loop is CASSPINGGYTF. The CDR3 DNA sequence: TGTGCCAGCAGCCCCATCAACGGGGGCTACACCTTC.

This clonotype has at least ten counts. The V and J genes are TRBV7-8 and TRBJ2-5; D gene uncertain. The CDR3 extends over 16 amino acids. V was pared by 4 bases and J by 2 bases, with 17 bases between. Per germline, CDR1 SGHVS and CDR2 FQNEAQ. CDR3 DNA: TGTGCCAGCAGCTCCCCCCTTCGGGCGCCTCAAGAGACCCAGTACTTC. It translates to CASSSPLRAPQETQYF. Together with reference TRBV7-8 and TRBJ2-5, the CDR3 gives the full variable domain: GAGVSQSPRYKVAKRGQDVALRCDPISGHVSLFWYQQALGQGPEFLTYFQNEAQLDKSGLPSDRFFAERPEGSVSTLKIQRTQQEDSAVYLCASSSPLRAPQETQYFGPGTRLLVL.

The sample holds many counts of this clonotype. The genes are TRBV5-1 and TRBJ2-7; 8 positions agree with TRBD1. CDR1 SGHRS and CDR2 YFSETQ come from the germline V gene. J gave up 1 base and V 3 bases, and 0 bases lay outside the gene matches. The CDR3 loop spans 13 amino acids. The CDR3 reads CASSWTGSYEQYF. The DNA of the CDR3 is TGCGCCAGCAGCTGGACAGGGTCCTACGAGCAGTACTTC.

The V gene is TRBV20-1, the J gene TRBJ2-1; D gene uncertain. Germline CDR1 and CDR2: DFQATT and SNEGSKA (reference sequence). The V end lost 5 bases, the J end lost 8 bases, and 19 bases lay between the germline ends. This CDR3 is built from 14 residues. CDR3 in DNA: TGCAGTGCTGAGACCGGGTCCTTGGTTGATGAGCAGTTCTTC. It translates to CSAETGSLVDEQFF.

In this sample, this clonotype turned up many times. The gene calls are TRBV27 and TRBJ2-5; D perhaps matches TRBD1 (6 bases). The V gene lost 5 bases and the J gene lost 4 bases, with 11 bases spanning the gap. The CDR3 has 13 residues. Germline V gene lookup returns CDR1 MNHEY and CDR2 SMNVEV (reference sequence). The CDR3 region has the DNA TGTGCCAGCAGTCAGGGGCGCGGAGAGACCCAGTACTTC. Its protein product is CASSQGRGETQYF.

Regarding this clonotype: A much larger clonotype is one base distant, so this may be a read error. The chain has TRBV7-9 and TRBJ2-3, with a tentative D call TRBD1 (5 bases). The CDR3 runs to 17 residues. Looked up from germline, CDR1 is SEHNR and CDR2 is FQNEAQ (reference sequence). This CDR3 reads CASSPRFGHFNVDTRYF. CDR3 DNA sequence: TGTGCCAGCAGCCCTAGATTTGGACACTTTAACGTGGATACGCGGTATTTT.

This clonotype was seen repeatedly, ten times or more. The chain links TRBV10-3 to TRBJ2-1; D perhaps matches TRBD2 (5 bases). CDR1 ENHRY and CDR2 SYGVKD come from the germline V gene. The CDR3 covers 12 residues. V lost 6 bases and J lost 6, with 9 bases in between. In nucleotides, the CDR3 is TGTGCCATCAGCGGACTGTTCAATGAGCAGTTCTTC. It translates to CAISGLFNEQFF.

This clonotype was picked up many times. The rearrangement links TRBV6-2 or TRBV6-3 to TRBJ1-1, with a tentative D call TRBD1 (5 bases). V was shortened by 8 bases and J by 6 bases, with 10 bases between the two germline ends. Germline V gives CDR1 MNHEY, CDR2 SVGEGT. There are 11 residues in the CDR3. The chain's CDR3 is CASLWGSEAFF. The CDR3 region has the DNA TGTGCCAGCTTATGGGGCTCTGAAGCTTTCTTT.

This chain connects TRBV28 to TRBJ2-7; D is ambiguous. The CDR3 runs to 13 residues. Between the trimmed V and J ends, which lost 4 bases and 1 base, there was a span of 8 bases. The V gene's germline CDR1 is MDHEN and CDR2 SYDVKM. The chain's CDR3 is CASSSRRSYEQYF. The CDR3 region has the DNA TGTGCCAGCAGTTCGCGCCGTTCCTACGAGCAGTACTTC.

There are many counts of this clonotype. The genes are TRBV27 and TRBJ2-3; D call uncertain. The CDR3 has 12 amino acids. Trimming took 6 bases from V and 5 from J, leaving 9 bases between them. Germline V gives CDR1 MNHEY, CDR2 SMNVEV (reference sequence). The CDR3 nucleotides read TGTGCCAGCAGCCCTACGCGAGATACGCAGTATTTT. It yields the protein CASSPTRDTQYF.

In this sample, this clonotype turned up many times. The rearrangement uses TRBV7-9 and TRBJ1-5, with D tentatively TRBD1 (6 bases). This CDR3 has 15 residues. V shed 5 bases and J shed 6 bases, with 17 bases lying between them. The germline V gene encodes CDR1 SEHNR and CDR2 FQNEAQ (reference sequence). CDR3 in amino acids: CASSEPGARSQPQHF. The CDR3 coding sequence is TGTGCCAGCAGCGAACCGGGGGCGAGGAGTCAGCCCCAGCATTTT. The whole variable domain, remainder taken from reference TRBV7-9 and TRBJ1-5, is DTGVSQNPRHKITKRGQNVTFRCDPISEHNRLYWYRQTLGQGPEFLTYFQNEAQLEKSRLLSDRFSAERPKGSFSTLEIQRTEQGDSAMYLCASSEPGARSQPQHFGDGTRLSIL.

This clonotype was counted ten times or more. The CDR3 sequence: CATNDRNTQYF. The CDR3, as DNA: TGTGCCACTAACGACAGAAATACGCAGTATTTT. J is TRBJ2-3 and V is TRBV15; maybe TRBD1 (5 bases). With 9 bases removed from V and 7 bases from J, the gap between germline ends came to 11 bases. Germline V gene sequence: CDR1 LNHNV, CDR2 YYDKDF (reference sequence). CDR3 length: 11 amino acids. Full variable domain (remainder filled in from reference TRBV15 and TRBJ2-3): DAMVIQNPRYQVTQFGKPVTLSCSQTLNHNVMYWYQQKSSQAPKLLFHYYDKDFNNEADTPDNFQSRRPNTSFCFLDIRSPGLGDTAMYLCATNDRNTQYFGPGTRLTVL.

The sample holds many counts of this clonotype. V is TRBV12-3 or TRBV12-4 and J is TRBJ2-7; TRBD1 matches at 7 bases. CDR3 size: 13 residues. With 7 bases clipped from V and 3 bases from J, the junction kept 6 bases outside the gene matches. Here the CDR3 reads CASNDRAGYEQYF. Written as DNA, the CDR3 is TGTGCCAGCAACGACAGGGCTGGCTACGAGCAGTACTTC.